Listed here are 28 T cell receptor beta chains from one sample, sequenced in a study of vaccination effects on CD4 cells after COVID-19. Antigen-specific CD4+ T cells were first expanded with viral peptide pools by the ViraFEST assay and only then sequenced. Cultured cells yielded isolated CD4+ T cells after 10 days. This person caught SARS-CoV-2 sometime from March to December 2020, and PCR testing confirmed the infection. Clones were sequenced by immunoSEQ multiplex PCR, and TCRdb holds only the in-frame ones, with some missing. Of about 70,000 clones detected, 73% appear once; the ten largest clones hold more than 5%. No antigen has been identified for these receptors. Here the sequenced sample was CD4+ T cells from PBMCs cultured with HIV peptides, taken before COVID-19 vaccination. The sample's subset: HIV-1 Nef peptide pool negative control/reference culture. The origin of the receptors is a human donor who had a prior SARS-CoV-2 infection.

This clone was seen a single time. The V and J genes are TRBV18 and TRBJ1-1, with D perhaps TRBD1 (5 bases). The germline V gene encodes CDR1 KGHSH and CDR2 LQKENI. Trimming pared 3 bases from V and 5 bases from J, leaving 13 bases between. This CDR3 contains 14 residues. As DNA, the CDR3 is TGTGCCAGCTCACCCGGGACCCCGAGAACTGAAGCTTTCTTT. Protein product: CASSPGTPRTEAFF.

The chain carries TRBV7-2 and TRBJ2-3; tentative D call: TRBD1 (7 bases). Germline CDR1 and CDR2: SGHTA and FQGNSA. The CDR3 sequence is 12 residues long. Trimming cost V 4 bases and J 6 bases, with 8 bases left between them. Here the CDR3 DNA reads TGTGCCAGCAGCTCAGGGGGGGATACGCAGTATTTT. This sequence encodes CASSSGGDTQYF.

This clone was counted only a few times. The V and J genes are TRBV15 and TRBJ2-7; D may correspond to TRBD1 or TRBD2 (5 bases each). The CDR3 runs 14 residues. Germline CDR1 LNHNV, CDR2 YYDKDF (reference sequence). The V and J ends lost 3 bases and 3 bases respectively, with 12 bases between them. Here the CDR3 reads CATSRGEKGYEQYF. The CDR3 bases are TGTGCCACCAGCAGGGGGGAAAAGGGCTACGAGCAGTACTTC.

The sample holds a few counts of this clone. V usage is TRBV5-4 and J usage is TRBJ2-7; 7 nucleotides agree with TRBD2. There are 14 residues in the CDR3. The ends lost 4 bases at V and 2 bases at J; junction bases unmatched: 6. Germline loops: CDR1 SGHNT, CDR2 YYREEE (reference sequence). The CDR3 loop is CASSASGNAYEQYF. In DNA form, the CDR3 reads TGTGCCAGCAGCGCTAGCGGCAACGCCTACGAGCAGTACTTC.

This clone was recorded only once. This rearrangement joins TRBV4-1 to TRBJ2-7; D is ambiguous. Between the trimmed V and J ends, which lost 1 base and 2 bases, there was a span of 9 bases. The CDR3 spans 14 residues. Germline loops: CDR1 MGHRA, CDR2 YSYEKL. The CDR3 coding sequence is TGCGCCAGCAGCCAAGTGGGCGGAACCTACGAGCAGTACTTC. It yields the protein CASSQVGGTYEQYF.

The count of this clone is one. The chain is built from TRBV28 and TRBJ2-1, with 10 positions matching TRBD2. The CDR3 length is 16 residues. J gave up 9 bases and V 5 bases, and 13 bases lay outside the gene matches. CDR1 and CDR2 (germline): MDHEN, SYDVKM. The CDR3 DNA is TGTGCCAGCAGTCCCCGGGGGAGCGGGAGGGCCAGTGAGCAGTTCTTC. Translated: CASSPRGSGRASEQFF.

This clone was recorded only once. The genes are TRBV6-5 and TRBJ2-4; D assignment may be TRBD1 or TRBD2 (5 bases each). The CDR3 is 16 residues long. V was trimmed by 2 bases and J by 8 bases, leaving 19 bases between them. From germline, CDR1 is MNHEY and CDR2 SVGAGI. CDR3 DNA: TGTGCCAGCAGTTACAGGGACCGGGCCGGTAGTTACATTCAGTACTTC. Its protein is CASSYRDRAGSYIQYF.

The chain combines TRBV7-2 with TRBJ2-3; perhaps TRBD2 as D (5 bases). The CDR3 loop spans 15 amino acids. The V gene's germline CDR1 is SGHTA and CDR2 FQGNSA. The V end was cut by 0 bases, the J end by 0 bases, with 7 bases between. The DNA for the CDR3 is TGTGCCAGCAGCTTAGCTCCGGGAAGCACAGATACGCAGTATTTT. It is translated as CASSLAPGSTDTQYF.

This chain joins TRBV6-4 and TRBJ2-5, with no clear D. CDR3 size: 12 residues. Trimming pared 0 bases from V and 5 bases from J, leaving 4 bases between. Germline V gene data show CDR1 as MRHNA and CDR2 as SNTAGT. CDR3 sequence (DNA): TGTGCCAGCAGTGACTCGGAGGAGACCCAGTACTTC. Amino acid sequence: CASSDSEETQYF.

The chain recombines TRBV7-9 with TRBJ2-5, with TRBD1 matching 7 bases. The CDR3 consists of 14 residues. From germline, CDR1 is SEHNR and CDR2 FQNEAQ (reference sequence). With 5 bases clipped from V and 1 base from J, the junction kept 4 bases outside the gene matches. CDR3 bases: TGTGCCAGCAGCATATGGGACAGCCAAGAGACCCAGTACTTC. This translates into CASSIWDSQETQYF.

The rearrangement uses TRBV6-6 and TRBJ1-1; D is unclear. Germline V gene data show CDR1 as MNHNY and CDR2 as SVGAGI (reference sequence). V lost 3 bases, J lost 2 bases, and 10 bases lay in between. This CDR3 is 14 amino acids long. As DNA, the CDR3 is TGTGCCAGCAGTTATCAGGCGGCAAACACTGAAGCTTTCTTT. It specifies CASSYQAANTEAFF.

This clone has a handful of counts. The chain combines TRBV27 with TRBJ1-6; D gene ambiguous. Germline assignment: CDR1 MNHEY and CDR2 SMNVEV (reference sequence). Trimming took 4 bases from V and 0 from J, leaving 4 bases between them. The CDR3 runs to 14 residues. The CDR3 DNA sequence: TGTGCCAGCAGTTCTTCCTCCTATAATTCACCCCTCCACTTT. It encodes CASSSSSYNSPLHF.

The V call is TRBV16, the J call TRBJ1-4; D remains ambiguous. CDR1 and CDR2 (germline): KGHSY, FQNENV. CDR3 length: 14 amino acids. V lost 6 bases and J 8 bases, leaving 16 bases between the germline ends. The CDR3 coding sequence is TGTGCCAGCAGTCAGGCCATCCCTCGGGAAAAACTGTTTTTT. Its protein product is CASSQAIPREKLFF.

This clone was counted ten times or more. Other DNA sequences from this sample encode an identical CDR3 as well. J is TRBJ2-1 and V is TRBV5-6; the match to TRBD1 covers 7 bases. J gave up 4 bases and V 1 base, and 8 bases lay outside the gene matches. The CDR3 totals 16 residues. Germline V CDR1 and CDR2: SGHDT, YYEEEE. In DNA form, the CDR3 reads TGTGCCAGCAGCTTGACAGGGGCCAATTTATACAATGAGCAGTTCTTC. It codes for CASSLTGANLYNEQFF.

The gene calls are TRBV5-1 and TRBJ2-1, with TRBD2 matching 10 bases. V was pared by 5 bases and J by 2 bases, with 10 bases of the junction left unmatched. Germline loops: CDR1 SGHRS, CDR2 YFSETQ. The CDR3 length is 17 residues. The CDR3 sequence: CASSSGLSGGTYNEQFF. The CDR3 DNA reads as TGCGCCAGCAGTTCAGGCCTTAGCGGGGGGACCTACAATGAGCAGTTCTTC.

This clone was seen a few times. V is TRBV10-3 and J is TRBJ1-5; D is ambiguous. Germline loops: CDR1 ENHRY, CDR2 SYGVKD. The CDR3 runs 16 residues. Trimming pared 10 bases from V and 0 bases from J, leaving 19 bases between. CDR3 sequence reads: CATQKGPVNSNQPQHF. CDR3 DNA: TGTGCCACCCAAAAGGGTCCAGTCAATAGCAATCAGCCCCAGCATTTT.

The chain uses TRBV30 and TRBJ2-4; 11 bases fit TRBD1. V lost 1 base to trimming and J lost 9 bases; unmatched junction nucleotides: 5. The CDR3 loop spans 14 amino acids. Germline assignment: CDR1 GTSNPN and CDR2 SVGIG (reference sequence). Written as DNA, the CDR3 is TGTGCCTGGAGTGCGGGGACAGGGGGTCGCATTCAGTACTTC. The encoded protein is CAWSAGTGGRIQYF.

V gene TRBV5-1 combines with J gene TRBJ2-7, with D tentatively TRBD1 or TRBD2 (7 bases each). From germline, CDR1 is SGHRS and CDR2 YFSETQ. The CDR3 runs 15 residues. The V end was cut by 0 bases, the J end by 6 bases, with 16 bases between. CDR3 amino acids: CASSLAQGGHGEQYF. The CDR3 DNA follows: TGCGCCAGCAGCTTGGCCCAGGGGGGGCATGGCGAGCAGTACTTC.

The chain is built from TRBV5-1 and TRBJ2-7, with TRBD2 matching 8 bases. Germline CDR1 reads SGHRS; CDR2 reads YFSETQ. The CDR3 has 17 amino acids. J was trimmed by 3 bases and V by 3 bases; bases with no gene match: 14. CDR3 sequence: CASSSKSNSGISYEQYF. The CDR3 nucleotides read TGCGCCAGCAGCTCGAAGTCAAATAGCGGGATTAGCTACGAGCAGTACTTC.

The chain uses TRBV11-3 and TRBJ2-1, with TRBD2 identical over 8 bases. Germline-derived CDR1 and CDR2 are SGHNT and YENEEA. The V segment lost 3 bases and the J segment 4 bases; nucleotides outside the gene matches: 5. CDR3 length: 15 residues. Written as DNA, the CDR3 is TGTGCCAGCAGCTTCACGGGGGGGCCATACAATGAGCAGTTCTTC. Translating gives CASSFTGGPYNEQFF.

The chain couples TRBV7-2 to TRBJ1-4, with TRBD1 identical over 8 bases. V lost 5 bases and J lost 8; bases outside the gene matches: 7. Looked up from germline, CDR1 is SGHTA and CDR2 is FQGNSA. The CDR3 covers 14 residues. CDR3 nucleotide sequence: TGTGCCAGCAGCCGGGACAGGATAGAAGAAAAACTGTTTTTT. Its protein is CASSRDRIEEKLFF. Full variable domain (remainder filled in from reference TRBV7-2 and TRBJ1-4): GAGVSQSPSNKVTEKGKDVELRCDPISGHTALYWYRQSLGQGLEFLIYFQGNSAPDKSGLPSDRFSAERTGGSVSTLTIQRTQQEDSAVYLCASSRDRIEEKLFFGSGTQLSVL.

The chain employs TRBV4-3 and TRBJ2-4, with D perhaps matching TRBD1 (5 bases). Germline-derived CDR1 and CDR2 are LGHNA and YSLEER. This CDR3 comprises 16 residues. V shed 0 bases and J shed 0 bases, with 9 bases lying between them. CDR3 coding DNA: TGCGCCAGCAGCCAAGAAGGGGTCTCAGCCAAAAACATTCAGTACTTC. Protein: CASSQEGVSAKNIQYF.

This clone was seen a handful of times. The rearrangement uses TRBV27 and TRBJ1-1; D remains unclear. V was pared by 8 bases and J by 0 bases, with 13 bases between. The CDR3 has 14 amino acids. CDR1 MNHEY and CDR2 SMNVEV come from the germline V gene (reference sequence). CDR3 protein: CASYAQPLNTEAFF. The CDR3 DNA follows: TGTGCCAGCTACGCCCAACCCCTGAACACTGAAGCTTTCTTT.

The chain recombines TRBV7-2 with TRBJ2-1; unclear D gene. Trimming stripped 3 bases from V and 7 bases from J, with 13 bases between. The CDR3 length is 14 residues. Germline assignment: CDR1 SGHTA and CDR2 FQGNSA. The CDR3 region is CASSLSRVANEQFF. CDR3 nucleotides: TGTGCCAGCAGCTTGTCTCGAGTCGCGAATGAGCAGTTCTTC.

This clone was counted once. The CDR3 sequence is CASSGSGGGAMETQYF. The CDR3 DNA is TGCGCCAGCAGTGGCTCCGGAGGGGGGGCGATGGAGACCCAGTACTTC. This chain connects TRBV10-2 to TRBJ2-5; possible D gene TRBD2, 7 bases. The CDR3 runs 16 residues. Trimming shortened V by 4 bases and J by 5 bases, and 20 bases separated the two germline ends. The germline CDR1 and CDR2 sequences are WSHSY and SAAADI.

The chain joins TRBV9 to TRBJ2-7; D call uncertain. V lost 4 bases and J lost 0, with 5 bases in between. CDR1 and CDR2 (germline): SGDLS, YYNGEE. The CDR3 has 12 amino acids. The CDR3 protein is CASSPSSYEQYF. Here the CDR3 DNA reads TGTGCCAGCAGCCCGAGCTCCTACGAGCAGTACTTC.

The chain recombines TRBV5-5 with TRBJ2-3; D may be TRBD1 or TRBD2 (5 bases each). The CDR3 covers 12 residues. V was shortened by 2 bases and J by 7 bases, with 8 bases between the two germline ends. CDR1 is SGHKS, CDR2 YYEKEE, per germline (reference sequence). The CDR3 loop reads CASSFEGNTQYF. CDR3 DNA sequence: TGTGCCAGCAGCTTTGAGGGGAATACGCAGTATTTT.

CDR3 in DNA: TGTGCCAGCAGGGGAAATTCACCCCTCCACTTT. Amino acid sequence: CASRGNSPLHF. This chain links TRBV6-1 with TRBJ1-6, with D unclear. Germline assignment: CDR1 MNHNS and CDR2 SASEGT. Trimming left V 6 bases short and J 7 bases short, with 4 bases between. The CDR3 runs to 11 residues.